This passage covers 22 T cell receptor beta chains from one sample sequenced in a study of CXCR3-negative and CXCR3-positive naive CD8 T cells. The study made its TRB cDNA libraries by 5' RACE, adding UMI labels. TCRdb reanalyzed the 5' RACE reads and collapses them to one entry per CDR3 protein, without DNA. This sample's table has around 60,000 distinct CDR3 sequences. Their specific antigens are unknown. General observations from the study: TRB CDR3s were more hydrophobic in CXCR3-positive than in CXCR3-negative naive cells.

The sample consisted of naive CXCR3+ CD8+ T cells from blood. Subset indicated: CD45RO-CCR7+CD27+CD95- naive CD8+ T cells expressing CXCR3 (TNR3+). All receptors come from a human donor in good health. Some clones in this sample may be carry-over from other donors' samples.

This chain's CDR3 is CASSFGGNEKLFF. The chain carries TRBV12-3 or TRBV12-4 and TRBJ1-4. This CDR3 has 13 amino acids.

The J gene is TRBJ1-2, the V gene TRBV29-1; the TRBD1 assignment by TCRdb is unverifiable without DNA. CDR1 and CDR2 (germline): SQVTM, ANQGSEA. The CDR3 consists of 17 residues. The CDR3 loop reads CSVEHRAPDTATYGYTF.

The rearrangement uses TRBV7-9 and TRBJ1-1; with no DNA, the TCRdb D assignment of TRBD1 cannot be verified. This CDR3 spans 13 amino acids. Per germline, CDR1 SEHNR and CDR2 FQNEAQ (reference sequence). CDR3 sequence: CASSLALGAEAFF. Full variable domain (outside the CDR3, taken from reference TRBV7-9 and TRBJ1-1): DTGVSQNPRHKITKRGQNVTFRCDPISEHNRLYWYRQTLGQGPEFLTYFQNEAQLEKSRLLSDRFSAERPKGSFSTLEIQRTEQGDSAMYLCASSLALGAEAFFGQGTRLTVV.

The rearrangement joins TRBV20-1 to TRBJ1-5; without DNA, the TCRdb call of TRBD1 cannot be checked. The germline CDR1 and CDR2 sequences are DFQATT and SNEGSKA (reference sequence). This CDR3 has 16 amino acids. The CDR3: CSARDQLGQGNQPQHF.

This chain connects TRBV9 to TRBJ1-1. The CDR3 runs 18 residues. Germline assignment: CDR1 SGDLS and CDR2 YYNGEE. CDR3: CASSASRYTRHMNTEAFF.

The V call is TRBV7-9, the J call TRBJ2-5. In germline, CDR1 is SEHNR, CDR2 FQNEAQ (reference sequence). CDR3 length: 14 residues. CDR3: CASSPPQSMETQYF.

The chain uses TRBV7-3 and TRBJ2-5; with no DNA, the TCRdb D assignment of TRBD1 cannot be verified. Per germline, CDR1 SGHTA and CDR2 FQGTGA. The CDR3 extends over 15 amino acids. CDR3: CASSAEPGQGETQYF.

This rearrangement joins TRBV4-3 to TRBJ2-7. The length of the CDR3 is 14 residues. Germline lookup yields CDR1 LGHNA and CDR2 YSLEER. CDR3 protein: CASSPAIRFYEQYF.

The chain links TRBV9 to TRBJ2-5; as DNA is missing, the TRBD1 call by TCRdb cannot be tested. The CDR3 covers 14 residues. Germline values: CDR1 SGDLS, CDR2 YYNGEE. CDR3 residues: CASSESGQWETQYF.

This sequence joins TRBV7-6 and TRBJ2-4; TCRdb's D gene call, TRBD2, goes unchecked for lack of DNA. The CDR3 has 16 residues. Germline-derived CDR1 and CDR2 are SGHVS and FNYEAQ. The CDR3 sequence: CASSPFLAGEKNIQYF.

V usage is TRBV7-9 and J usage is TRBJ2-7; TCRdb's assignment of TRBD1 cannot be checked, as there is no DNA. The CDR3 runs 17 residues. Germline V gene data show CDR1 as SEHNR and CDR2 as FQNEAQ (reference sequence). CDR3 region: CASSPGTADPRSYEQYF.

The CDR3 is CASSVPNQETQYF. The chain joins TRBV9 to TRBJ2-5. CDR3 length: 13 residues. Germline V gives CDR1 SGDLS, CDR2 YYNGEE.

The chain is built from TRBV28 and TRBJ2-1; TCRdb gives TRBD1 as the D gene, but with no DNA this cannot be confirmed. The CDR3 length is 15 residues. The germline CDR1 and CDR2 sequences are MDHEN and SYDVKM. CDR3: CASSPTGQGNNEQFF.

The chain couples TRBV20-1 to TRBJ2-1; no DNA is available, so the TRBD2 call from TCRdb remains unchecked. Germline assignment: CDR1 DFQATT and CDR2 SNEGSKA (reference sequence). CDR3 length: 14 amino acids. CDR3 loop: CSARSVLAGAEQFF.

The V call is TRBV5-5, the J call TRBJ1-5; as DNA is missing, the TRBD1 call by TCRdb cannot be tested. This CDR3 is built from 15 residues. Germline-derived CDR1 and CDR2 are SGHKS and YYEKEE (reference sequence). The CDR3 sequence: CASSLVLPVNQPQHF.

The chain links TRBV20-1 to TRBJ2-2; absent DNA, TCRdb's TRBD1 call cannot be checked. This CDR3 has 13 residues. CDR1 is DFQATT, CDR2 SNEGSKA, per germline (reference sequence). The chain's CDR3 is CSARDTKTGELFF.

The chain couples TRBV20-1 to TRBJ2-5. This CDR3 has 14 residues. Germline-derived CDR1 and CDR2 are DFQATT and SNEGSKA (reference sequence). Here the CDR3 reads CSARDFGTAETQYF.

The rearrangement joins TRBV29-1 to TRBJ2-2; TCRdb proposes TRBD2, but this gene call is untestable without DNA. Germline CDR1 SQVTM, CDR2 ANQGSEA. The CDR3 sequence is 15 residues long. CDR3 protein: CSVEWRQKDTGELFF.

This chain uses TRBV7-3 with TRBJ2-7; absent DNA, TCRdb's TRBD1 call cannot be checked. CDR1 and CDR2 (germline): SGHTA, FQGTGA. The CDR3 has 12 amino acids. The CDR3 sequence is CASSPSGVEQYF.

The CDR3 spells CASSMGAGSSYEQYF. The gene calls are TRBV19 and TRBJ2-7; lacking DNA, the TRBD1 call made by TCRdb goes unchecked. The CDR3 has 15 residues. Germline V lookup: CDR1 LNHDA, CDR2 SQIVND (reference sequence).

The chain carries TRBV27 and TRBJ1-5; TCRdb reports TRBD1, a call that lacks DNA to check it against. CDR1 is MNHEY, CDR2 SMNVEV, per germline (reference sequence). The CDR3 loop spans 14 amino acids. This chain's CDR3 is CASSQRGPGQPQHF.

The V call is TRBV12-3 or TRBV12-4, the J call TRBJ2-1; TCRdb reports TRBD2, a call that lacks DNA to check it against. This CDR3 contains 16 residues. The CDR3 loop is CASSEVAGGSYNEQFF.